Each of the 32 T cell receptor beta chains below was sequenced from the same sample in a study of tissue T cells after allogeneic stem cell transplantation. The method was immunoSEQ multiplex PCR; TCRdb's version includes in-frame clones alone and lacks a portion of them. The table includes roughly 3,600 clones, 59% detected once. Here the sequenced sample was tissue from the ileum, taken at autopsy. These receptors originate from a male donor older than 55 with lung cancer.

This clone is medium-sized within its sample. DNA of the CDR3: TGCGCCAGCAGCCAAGGGGCAGGAGCACACGAGCAGTACTTC. Its protein product is CASSQGAGAHEQYF. This sequence joins TRBV4-3 and TRBJ2-7; D not certain. From germline, CDR1 is LGHNA and CDR2 YSLEER. The CDR3 is 14 residues long. V shed 1 base and J shed 5 bases, with 12 bases lying between them.

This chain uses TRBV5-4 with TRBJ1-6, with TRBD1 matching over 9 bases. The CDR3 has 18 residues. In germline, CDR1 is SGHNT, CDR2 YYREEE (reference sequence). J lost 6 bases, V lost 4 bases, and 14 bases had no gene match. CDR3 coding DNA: TGTGCCAGCAGCCTGGGAGGACAGGGGTCGGGCATTAATTCACCCCTCCACTTT. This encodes CASSLGGQGSGINSPLHF.

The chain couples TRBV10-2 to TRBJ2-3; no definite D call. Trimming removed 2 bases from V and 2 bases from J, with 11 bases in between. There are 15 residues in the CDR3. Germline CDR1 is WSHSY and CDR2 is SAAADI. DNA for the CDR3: TGCGCCAGCAGTGAGGGGGTGGGTACCACAGATACGCAGTATTTT. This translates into CASSEGVGTTDTQYF.

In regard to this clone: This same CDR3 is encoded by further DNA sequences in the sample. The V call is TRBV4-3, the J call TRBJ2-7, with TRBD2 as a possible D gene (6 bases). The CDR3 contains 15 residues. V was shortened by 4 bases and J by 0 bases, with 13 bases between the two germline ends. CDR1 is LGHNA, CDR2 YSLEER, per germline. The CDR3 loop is CASSRVAESSYEQYF. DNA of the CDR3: TGCGCCAGCAGCCGGGTAGCGGAAAGCTCCTACGAGCAGTACTTC.

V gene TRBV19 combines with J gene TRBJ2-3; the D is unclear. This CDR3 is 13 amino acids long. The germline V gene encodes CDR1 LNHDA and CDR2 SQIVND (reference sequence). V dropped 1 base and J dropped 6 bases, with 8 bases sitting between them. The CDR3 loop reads CASSIVVWDTQYF. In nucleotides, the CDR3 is TGTGCCAGTAGTATAGTAGTTTGGGATACGCAGTATTTT.

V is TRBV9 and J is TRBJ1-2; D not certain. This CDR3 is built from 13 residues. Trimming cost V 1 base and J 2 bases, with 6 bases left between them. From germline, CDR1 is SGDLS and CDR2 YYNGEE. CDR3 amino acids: CASSVQENYGYTF. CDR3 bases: TGTGCCAGCAGCGTACAGGAGAACTATGGCTACACCTTC. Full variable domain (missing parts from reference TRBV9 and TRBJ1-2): DSGVTQTPKHLITATGQRVTLRCSPRSGDLSVYWYQQSLDQGLQFLIQYYNGEERAKGNILERFSAQQFPDLHSELNLSSLELGDSALYFCASSVQENYGYTFGSGTRLTVV.

Written as DNA, the CDR3 is TGTGCCAGTAGTAGCAGGGGACGGTTCAATGAGCAGTTCTTC. This translates into CASSSRGRFNEQFF. V gene TRBV19 combines with J gene TRBJ2-1; weak D call: TRBD1 (6 bases). From germline, CDR1 is LNHDA and CDR2 SQIVND (reference sequence). The CDR3 length is 14 residues. Trimming removed 4 bases at V and 6 bases at J, with 13 bases between.

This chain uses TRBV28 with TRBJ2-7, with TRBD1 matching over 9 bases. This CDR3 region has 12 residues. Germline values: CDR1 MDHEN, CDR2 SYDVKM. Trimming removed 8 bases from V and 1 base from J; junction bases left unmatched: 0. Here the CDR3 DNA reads TGTGCCAGCGGGACAGGGTCCTACGAGCAGTACTTC. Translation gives CASGTGSYEQYF.

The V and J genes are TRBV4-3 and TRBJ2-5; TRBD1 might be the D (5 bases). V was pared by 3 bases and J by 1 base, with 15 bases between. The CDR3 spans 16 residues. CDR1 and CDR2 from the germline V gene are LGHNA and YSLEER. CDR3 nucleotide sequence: TGCGCCAGCAGCCAGGAGACAGACCCTCTCCAAGAGACCCAGTACTTC. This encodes CASSQETDPLQETQYF.

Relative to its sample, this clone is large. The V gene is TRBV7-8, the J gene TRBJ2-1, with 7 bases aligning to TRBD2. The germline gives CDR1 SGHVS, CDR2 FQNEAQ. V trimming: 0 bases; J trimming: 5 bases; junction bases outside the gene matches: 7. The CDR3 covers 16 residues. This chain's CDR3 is CASSLAGGIRNNEQFF. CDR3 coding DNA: TGTGCCAGCAGCTTAGCGGGGGGGATTCGGAACAATGAGCAGTTCTTC.

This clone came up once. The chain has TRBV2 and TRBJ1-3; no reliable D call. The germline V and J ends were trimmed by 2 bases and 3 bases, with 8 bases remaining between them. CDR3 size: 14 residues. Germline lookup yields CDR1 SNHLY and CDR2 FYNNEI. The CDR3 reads CASSERGDGNTIYF. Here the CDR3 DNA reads TGTGCCAGCAGTGAACGCGGCGATGGAAACACCATATATTTT.

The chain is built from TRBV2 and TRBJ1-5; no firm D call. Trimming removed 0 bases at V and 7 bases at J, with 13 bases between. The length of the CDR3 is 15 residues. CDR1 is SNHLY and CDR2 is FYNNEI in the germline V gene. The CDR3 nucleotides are TGTGCCAGCAGTGAAGCGCTAGCACTAGGGCAGCCCCAGCATTTT. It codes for CASSEALALGQPQHF.

The CDR3, as DNA: TGTGCCAGCAGCTGGGGGGACAGCTCCTACGAGCAGTACTTC. This encodes CASSWGDSSYEQYF. The chain carries TRBV6-5 and TRBJ2-7; maybe TRBD1 (7 bases). Germline V gene sequence: CDR1 MNHEY, CDR2 SVGAGI. V was cut by 6 bases and J by 0 bases, with 12 bases left in between. The CDR3 has 14 residues.

For the CDR3, the DNA is TGCGCCAGCAGCACGGGGGGCGGGAGCTCCTACAATGAGCAGTTCTTC. The encoded protein is CASSTGGGSSYNEQFF. The chain joins TRBV5-1 to TRBJ2-1; perhaps TRBD2 as D (7 bases). Looked up from germline, CDR1 is SGHRS and CDR2 is YFSETQ. This CDR3 spans 16 amino acids. The V and J ends lost 4 bases and 0 bases respectively, with 14 bases between them.

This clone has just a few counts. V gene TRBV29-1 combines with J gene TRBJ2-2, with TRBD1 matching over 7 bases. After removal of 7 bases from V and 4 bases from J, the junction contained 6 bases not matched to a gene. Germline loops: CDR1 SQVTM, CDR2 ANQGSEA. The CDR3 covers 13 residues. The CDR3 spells CSARQGGTGELFF. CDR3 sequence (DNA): TGCAGCGCACGACAGGGCGGCACCGGGGAGCTGTTTTTT.

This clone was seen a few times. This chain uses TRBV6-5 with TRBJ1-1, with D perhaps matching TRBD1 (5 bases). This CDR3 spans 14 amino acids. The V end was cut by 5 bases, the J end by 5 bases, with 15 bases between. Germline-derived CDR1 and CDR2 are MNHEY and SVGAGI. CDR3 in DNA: TGTGCCAGCAGTCCGCAGGGAGTTCATACTGAAGCTTTCTTT. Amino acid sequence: CASSPQGVHTEAFF.

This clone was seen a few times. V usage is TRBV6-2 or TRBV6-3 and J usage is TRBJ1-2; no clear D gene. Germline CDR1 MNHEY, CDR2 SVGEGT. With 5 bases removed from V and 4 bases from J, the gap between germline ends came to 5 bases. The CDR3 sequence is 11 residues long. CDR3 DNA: TGTGCCAGCAGTGGCCTCTATGGCTACACCTTC. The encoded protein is CASSGLYGYTF.

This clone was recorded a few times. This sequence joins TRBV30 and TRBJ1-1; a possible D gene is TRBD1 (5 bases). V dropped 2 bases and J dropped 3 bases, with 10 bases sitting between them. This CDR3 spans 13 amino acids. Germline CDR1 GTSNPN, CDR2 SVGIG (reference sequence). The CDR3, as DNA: TGTGCCTGGAGTCAATGGGGGTACACTGAAGCTTTCTTT. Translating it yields CAWSQWGYTEAFF. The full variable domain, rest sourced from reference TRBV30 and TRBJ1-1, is SQTIHQWPATLVQPVGSPLSLECTVEGTSNPNLYWYRQAAGRGLQLLFYSVGIGQISSEVPQNLSASRPQDRQFILSSKKLLLSDSGFYLCAWSQWGYTEAFFGQGTRLTVV.

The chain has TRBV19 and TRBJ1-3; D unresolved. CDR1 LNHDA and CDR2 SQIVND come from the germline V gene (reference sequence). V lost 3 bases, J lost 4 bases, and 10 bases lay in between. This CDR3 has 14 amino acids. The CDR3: CASSIRNSGNTIYF. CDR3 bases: TGTGCCAGTAGTATCAGGAATTCAGGAAACACCATATATTTT.

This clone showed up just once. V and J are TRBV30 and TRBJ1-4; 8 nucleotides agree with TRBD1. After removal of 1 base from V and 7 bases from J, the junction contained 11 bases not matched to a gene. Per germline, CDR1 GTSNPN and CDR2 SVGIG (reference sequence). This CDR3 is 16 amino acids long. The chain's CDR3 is CAWSAQDRVVSEKLFF. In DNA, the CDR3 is TGTGCCTGGAGTGCACAGGACAGGGTGGTTTCTGAAAAACTGTTTTTT.

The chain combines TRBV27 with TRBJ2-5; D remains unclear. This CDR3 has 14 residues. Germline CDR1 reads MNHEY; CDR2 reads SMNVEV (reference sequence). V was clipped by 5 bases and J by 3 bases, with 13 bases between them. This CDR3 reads CASSKLMNKETQYF. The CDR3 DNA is TGTGCCAGCAGTAAACTAATGAACAAAGAGACCCAGTACTTC.

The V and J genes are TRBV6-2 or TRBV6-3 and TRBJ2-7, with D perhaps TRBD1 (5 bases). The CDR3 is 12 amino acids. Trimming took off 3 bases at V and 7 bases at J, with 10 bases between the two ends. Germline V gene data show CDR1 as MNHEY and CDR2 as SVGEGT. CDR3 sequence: CASSYHRGEQYF. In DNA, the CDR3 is TGTGCCAGCAGTTATCATAGGGGTGAGCAGTACTTC.

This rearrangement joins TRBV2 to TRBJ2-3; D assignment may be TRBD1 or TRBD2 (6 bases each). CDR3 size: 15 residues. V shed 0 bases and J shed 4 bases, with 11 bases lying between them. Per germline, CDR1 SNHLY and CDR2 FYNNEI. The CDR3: CASSEARGVADTQYF. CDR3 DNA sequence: TGTGCCAGCAGTGAAGCAAGGGGGGTAGCAGATACGCAGTATTTT.

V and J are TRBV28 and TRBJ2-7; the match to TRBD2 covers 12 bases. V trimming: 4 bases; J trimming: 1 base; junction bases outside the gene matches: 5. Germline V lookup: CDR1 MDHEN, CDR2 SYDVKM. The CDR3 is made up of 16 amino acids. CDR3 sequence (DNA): TGTGCCAGCAGTTCCAGTGGACTAGCGGGGTCCTACGAGCAGTACTTC. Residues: CASSSSGLAGSYEQYF.

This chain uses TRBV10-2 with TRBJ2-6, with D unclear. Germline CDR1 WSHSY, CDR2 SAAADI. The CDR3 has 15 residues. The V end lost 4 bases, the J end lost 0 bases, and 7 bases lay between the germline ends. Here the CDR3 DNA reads TGCGCCAGCAGTGCAGATTTCTCTGGGGCCAACGTCCTGACTTTC. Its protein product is CASSADFSGANVLTF.

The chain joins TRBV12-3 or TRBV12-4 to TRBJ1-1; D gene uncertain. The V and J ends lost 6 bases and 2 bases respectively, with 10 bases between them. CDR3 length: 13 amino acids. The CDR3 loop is CASSTSLNTEAFF. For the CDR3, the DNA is TGTGCCAGCAGCACCAGTTTAAACACTGAAGCTTTCTTT.

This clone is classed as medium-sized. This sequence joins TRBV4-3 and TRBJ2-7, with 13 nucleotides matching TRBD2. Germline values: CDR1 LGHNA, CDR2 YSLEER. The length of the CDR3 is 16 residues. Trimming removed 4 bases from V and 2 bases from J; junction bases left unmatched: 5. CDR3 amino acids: CASSPGLAGETYEQYF. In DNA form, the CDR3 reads TGCGCCAGCAGCCCAGGACTAGCGGGGGAGACCTACGAGCAGTACTTC.

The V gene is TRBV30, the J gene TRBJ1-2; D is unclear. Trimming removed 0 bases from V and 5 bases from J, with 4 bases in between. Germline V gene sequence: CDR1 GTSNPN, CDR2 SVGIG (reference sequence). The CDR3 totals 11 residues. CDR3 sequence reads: CAWSVRYGYTF. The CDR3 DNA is TGTGCCTGGAGTGTAAGATATGGCTACACCTTC.

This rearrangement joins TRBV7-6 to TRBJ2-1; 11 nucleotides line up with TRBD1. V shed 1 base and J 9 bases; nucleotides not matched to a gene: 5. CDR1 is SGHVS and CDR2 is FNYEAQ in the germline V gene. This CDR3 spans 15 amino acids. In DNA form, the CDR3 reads TGTGCCAGCAGCTTAGAGTGGACAGGGGGCACTGAGCAGTTCTTC. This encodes CASSLEWTGGTEQFF.

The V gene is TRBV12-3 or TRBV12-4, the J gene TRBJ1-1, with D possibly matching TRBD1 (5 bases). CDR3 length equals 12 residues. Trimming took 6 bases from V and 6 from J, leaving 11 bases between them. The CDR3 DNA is TGTGCCAGCAGGTCAGGGTTGGCTGAAGCTTTCTTT. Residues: CASRSGLAEAFF.

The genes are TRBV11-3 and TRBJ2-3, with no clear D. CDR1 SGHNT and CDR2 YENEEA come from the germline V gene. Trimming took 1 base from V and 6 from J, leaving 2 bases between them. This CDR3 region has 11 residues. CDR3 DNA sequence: TGTGCCAGCAGCTTAGGGGATACGCAGTATTTT. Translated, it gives CASSLGDTQYF. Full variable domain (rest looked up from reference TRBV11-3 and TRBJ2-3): EAGVVQSPRYKIIEKKQPVAFWCNPISGHNTLYWYLQNLGQGPELLIRYENEEAVDDSQLPKDRFSAERLKGVDSTLKIQPAELGDSAVYLCASSLGDTQYFGPGTRLTVL.

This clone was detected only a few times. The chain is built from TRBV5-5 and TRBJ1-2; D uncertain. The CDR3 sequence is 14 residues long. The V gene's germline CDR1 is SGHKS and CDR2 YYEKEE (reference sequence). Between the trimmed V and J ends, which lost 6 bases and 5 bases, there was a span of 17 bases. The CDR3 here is CASTTAENQYGYTF. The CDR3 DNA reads TGTGCCAGCACTACCGCGGAGAACCAATATGGCTACACCTTC. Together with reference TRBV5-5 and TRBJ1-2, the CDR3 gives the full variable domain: DAGVTQSPTHLIKTRGQQVTLRCSPISGHKSVSWYQQVLGQGPQFIFQYYEKEERGRGNFPDRFSARQFPNYSSELNVNALLLGDSALYLCASTTAENQYGYTFGSGTRLTVV.